Listed below are T cell receptor beta chains from one sample, sequenced in a study of cytomegalovirus exposure and HLA in healthy donors. Sequencing was performed with immunoSEQ multiplex PCR; in TCRdb, only in-frame clones are kept and a portion is missing. The table lists roughly 150,000 clones, approximately 80% of them singletons. Sequencing input: PBMCs. These receptors all come from a man in his forties in good health and CMV-seropositive. Both conserved end residues are part of each CDR3. D genes are given only for firm matches. Clone size appears in some rows only: once, few, many, or a class for an expanded clone.

>few|TRBV6-1|TRBJ2-2|TRBD2
CASSVETSAYTGELFF
TGTGCCAGCAGTGTAGAGACTAGCGCCTACACCGGGGAGCTGTTTTTT
>NA|TRBV7-2|TRBJ2-5|TRBD2
CASSPSGHLPGVETQYF
TGTGCCAGCAGTCCTAGCGGGCACCTCCCAGGGGTAGAGACCCAGTACTTC
>NA|TRBV19|TRBJ2-3|NA
CASRIRLSTDTQYF
TGTGCCAGTAGGATAAGACTATCCACAGATACGCAGTATTTT
>NA|TRBV19|TRBJ2-1|TRBD2
CASSEREQNEQFF
TGTGCCAGTTCTGAGCGGGAGCAGAATGAGCAGTTCTTC
>NA|TRBV7-8|TRBJ2-5|NA
CASSFQGRETQYF
TGTGCCAGCAGCTTTCAGGGTCGGGAGACCCAGTACTTC
>NA|TRBV27|TRBJ2-7|NA
CASSLWGPYEQYF
TGTGCCAGCAGTTTATGGGGGCCCTACGAGCAGTACTTC
>few|TRBV10-1|TRBJ2-1|NA
CASSEGRRNEQFF
TGCGCCAGCAGTGAGGGGCGTCGCAATGAGCAGTTCTTC
>NA|TRBV5-8|TRBJ2-7|TRBD1
CASSLHRGKDYEQYF
TGTGCCAGCAGCTTGCACAGGGGTAAAGACTACGAGCAGTACTTC
>few|TRBV28|TRBJ2-1|NA
CASSLVQDWGNEQFF
TGTGCCAGCAGTTTAGTCCAGGACTGGGGCAATGAGCAGTTCTTC
>NA|TRBV18|TRBJ1-1|TRBD1
CASSQGQGGTEAFF
TGTGCCAGCTCACAGGGACAGGGTGGCACTGAAGCTTTCTTT
>NA|TRBV6-5|TRBJ2-7|TRBD1
CASSYGGQGAVEQYF
TGTGCCAGCAGTTACGGGGGACAGGGGGCTGTCGAGCAGTACTTC
>NA|TRBV27|TRBJ2-1|TRBD2
CASRRGTSSRSSYNEQFF
TGTGCCAGCAGGAGAGGGACTAGTAGTCGTAGCTCCTACAATGAGCAGTTCTTC
>NA|TRBV11-1|TRBJ2-1|NA
CASSLDGGTYNEQFF
TGTGCCAGCAGCTTAGATGGCGGGACCTACAATGAGCAGTTCTTC
>NA|TRBV7-9|TRBJ2-3|TRBD1
CSSSLAGTGLTDTQYF
TGTTCCAGCAGCTTAGCCGGGACAGGTCTGACAGATACGCAGTATTTT
>once|TRBV19|TRBJ2-4|NA
CASSSPWQTENSQYF
TGTGCCAGTAGTTCCCCCTGGCAAACGGAAAACAGTCAGTACTTC
>NA|TRBV13|TRBJ2-7|NA
CASSRRLYEQYF
TGTGCCAGCAGCCGCAGACTTTACGAGCAGTACTTC
>NA|TRBV5-1|TRBJ1-5|NA
CASSLGQFNQPQHF
TGCGCCAGCAGCTTAGGACAGTTTAATCAGCCCCAGCATTTT
>NA|TRBV30|TRBJ1-4|NA
CAWRQGGSANEKLFF
TGTGCCTGGAGGCAGGGTGGCTCCGCAAATGAAAAACTGTTTTTT
>NA|TRBV6-1|TRBJ1-2|TRBD1
CASSVSGTGANYGYTF
TGTGCCAGCAGTGTGTCCGGGACAGGTGCTAACTATGGCTACACCTTC
>NA|TRBV5-5|TRBJ2-1|NA
CASSLAYGVEQFF
TGTGCCAGCAGCTTGGCCTACGGGGTAGAGCAGTTCTTC
>NA|TRBV19|TRBJ2-7|TRBD1
CASSSPGQGRYEQYF
TGTGCCAGTAGTTCCCCCGGACAGGGTCGGTACGAGCAGTACTTC
>few|TRBV11-1|TRBJ2-7|TRBD2
CASSLGSSGKVEQYF
TGTGCCAGCAGCTTAGGGTCTAGCGGGAAGGTCGAGCAGTACTTC
>NA|TRBV10-3|TRBJ2-1|NA
CAISVGSGNEQFF
TGTGCCATCAGTGTCGGGAGCGGGAATGAGCAGTTCTTC
>NA|TRBV7-9|TRBJ2-5|NA
CASSHTVYQETQYF
TGTGCCAGCAGCCATACTGTGTACCAAGAGACCCAGTACTTC
>NA|TRBV5-1|TRBJ1-5|NA
CASSPGHTNQPQHF
TGCGCCAGCAGCCCAGGGCATACGAATCAGCCCCAGCATTTT
>NA|TRBV28|TRBJ1-2|TRBD1
CASSSYDGQGGYTF
TGTGCCAGCAGTTCTTATGACGGACAGGGGGGCTACACCTTC
>NA|TRBV6-1|TRBJ2-5|TRBD2
CASTLPTSGSETQYF
TGTGCCAGCACCCTTCCTACTAGCGGGAGTGAGACCCAGTACTTC
>NA|TRBV9|TRBJ2-7|TRBD2
CASSVSGVSYEQYF
TGTGCCAGCAGCGTGAGCGGGGTTTCCTACGAGCAGTACTTC
>NA|TRBV2|TRBJ2-2|NA
CASGGAGANTGELFF
TGTGCCAGCGGGGGGGCGGGGGCGAACACCGGGGAGCTGTTTTTT
>NA|TRBV4-3|TRBJ1-2|NA
CASSQGRNAVRLTYGYTF
TGCGCCAGCAGCCAAGGTAGGAATGCTGTCCGACTTACCTATGGCTACACCTTC
>once|TRBV5-1|TRBJ2-3|TRBD2
CASSLGEGLGTDTQYF
TGCGCCAGCAGCTTGGGGGAGGGATTAGGCACAGATACGCAGTATTTT
>NA|TRBV5-1|TRBJ2-5|NA
CASSPEPRGQETQYF
TGCGCCAGCAGCCCAGAACCCCGGGGCCAAGAGACCCAGTACTTC
>NA|TRBV7-6|TRBJ2-3|NA
CASSLKQITDTQYF
TGTGCCAGCAGCTTAAAACAGATCACAGATACGCAGTATTTT
>NA|TRBV7-2|TRBJ1-5|NA
CASSLEGSSNQPQHF
TGTGCCAGCAGCTTAGAGGGGTCCTCCAATCAGCCCCAGCATTTT
>NA|TRBV2|TRBJ1-2|NA
CASGVSTDYGYTF
TGTGCCAGCGGAGTCTCGACTGACTATGGCTACACCTTC
>NA|TRBV7-2|TRBJ2-7|NA
CASSVSRSYEQYF
TGTGCCAGCAGCGTCTCTCGCTCCTACGAGCAGTACTTC
>once|TRBV5-6|TRBJ1-5|NA
CASSHRFSNQPQHF
TGTGCCAGCAGCCACAGGTTTAGCAATCAGCCCCAGCATTTT
>NA|TRBV2|TRBJ2-2|NA
CASRREGTGELFF
TGTGCCAGCCGGCGGGAAGGTACCGGGGAGCTGTTTTTT
>NA|TRBV7-8|TRBJ2-5|NA
CASSLEQGETQYF
TGTGCCAGCAGCCTAGAACAGGGTGAGACCCAGTACTTC
>NA|TRBV18|TRBJ2-3|TRBD2
CASSQAGASGRTDTQYF
TGTGCCAGCTCACAGGCTGGGGCTAGCGGACGCACAGATACGCAGTATTTT
>NA|TRBV19|TRBJ1-1|TRBD1
CAAGDRGPNTEAFF
TGTGCCGCCGGGGACAGGGGTCCAAACACTGAAGCTTTCTTT
>NA|TRBV5-4|TRBJ2-1|NA
CASSFSSSHEQFF
TGTGCCAGCAGCTTCTCTAGCTCCCATGAGCAGTTCTTC
>once|TRBV4-3|TRBJ2-7|NA
CASSQEAFGGTKQYF
TGCGCCAGCAGCCAAGAAGCTTTCGGAGGGACGAAGCAGTACTTC
>NA|TRBV5-1|TRBJ1-5|NA
CASSPGVNQPQHF
TGCGCCAGCAGTCCCGGGGTGAATCAGCCCCAGCATTTT